The entry below describes one T cell receptor (beta chain). These data come from a study of CD8+CD57+ T cells in acquired aplastic anemia. The CDR3 contains 12 residues. From germline, CDR1 is SQVTM and CDR2 ANQGSEA. The V end was cut by 5 bases, the J end by 5 bases, with 9 bases between. Whoever was chosen for sequencing had shown CD8+CD57+ cell expansion by flow cytometry. TCR beta VDJ and CDR3 were profiled, and genomic DNA was the template. Each CDR3 protein is one row after TCRdb ran MiXCR on the reads. The repertoire consists of more than 150,000 distinct CDR3 sequences, with under 50% occurring once and the leading ten covering about 1.8%.

The chain uses TRBV29-1 and TRBJ2-2, with a tentative D call TRBD1 (5 bases). The sample taken for sequencing was sorted CD4+, CD8+, or CD8+CD57+ T cells (not recorded which) from PBMCs. This sequence was found in a human donor with aplastic anemia. CDR3: CSVPKGTGELFF. The CDR3 DNA reads as TGCAGCGTTCCAAAGGGGACCGGGGAGCTGTTTTTT.